This T cell receptor (beta chain) was documented in a study of OX40 agonist ivuxolimab in advanced cancers. Whole-study context: Three partial responders included one hepatocellular carcinoma patient and two cutaneous melanoma patients.

Assay used: immunoSEQ multiplex PCR; TCRdb lists only in-frame clones, some missing. This sample has tens of thousands of clones, with roughly 83% found just once. The CDR3 has 16 residues. V shed 3 bases, J shed 2 bases, and the junction held 8 bases outside the gene matches. CDR1 is MNHNS, CDR2 SASEGT, per germline. The sample in question was CD4+ or CD8+ T cells sorted from blood, obtained in a trial of the OX40 agonist ivuxolimab. The TCR comes from an adult with an advanced solid tumor such as melanoma, head and neck, liver or kidney cancer. This chain joins TRBV6-1 and TRBJ2-5, with 8 bases identical to TRBD2. The CDR3 loop is CASSDWGGTSQETQYF. CDR3 nucleotide sequence: TGTGCCAGCAGTGATTGGGGTGGGACTAGTCAAGAGACCCAGTACTTC.